The 32 T cell receptor beta chains below all came from one sample that was sequenced in a study of Ad26.COV2.S vaccination and SARS-CoV-2 variants (dated by TCRdb to the early 2020s). Per the publication, the treatment or condition label means: around 19 received Ad26.COV2.S at low or high dose, single or two shots; roughly five received placebo; per-sample allocation not given. For vaccine and placebo recipients, repertoires were sequenced using samples collected on day 63 after the first injection. Library preparation employed the immunoSEQ multiplex PCR assay. This is the immuneACCESS table as TCRdb keeps it, with only in-frame sequences that have V and J called. A part of the clones is gone; compared with another copy, unresolved V genes explain less than half, and the rest is unexplained. The sample profile shows 320,000 or so clones; roughly 90% of them were found once. 5.5% of the sample is held by the ten biggest clonotypes.

The sequencing used peripheral blood, collected in a trial of Ad26.COV2.S vaccine versus placebo. Receptors were obtained from a person between 18 and 59 years old who received the Ad26.COV2.S COVID-19 vaccine or a placebo.

This chain joins TRBV15 and TRBJ2-1; D is uncertain. Germline V gene sequence: CDR1 LNHNV, CDR2 YYDKDF (reference sequence). The ends were cut back, 5 bases at V and 8 bases at J, with 7 bases in the middle. The CDR3 covers 11 residues. The CDR3 DNA reads as TGTGCCACCAGCGCCCCCCATGAGCAGTTCTTC. Translating gives CATSAPHEQFF.

This chain connects TRBV28 to TRBJ1-1; no reliable D call. Germline lookup yields CDR1 MDHEN and CDR2 SYDVKM. The CDR3 spans 15 residues. The ends were cut back, 0 bases at V and 1 base at J, with 9 bases in the middle. The CDR3 here is CASSLWSRKNTEAFF. For the CDR3, the DNA is TGTGCCAGCAGTTTATGGTCCCGGAAGAACACTGAAGCTTTCTTT.

In nucleotides, the CDR3 is TGCGCCAGCAGCCAGTCCCTTATCTCGTCCAATGAGCAGTTCTTC. Translating it yields CASSQSLISSNEQFF. This sequence joins TRBV4-1 and TRBJ2-1, with D uncertain. CDR1 is MGHRA and CDR2 is YSYEKL in the germline V gene. The CDR3 spans 15 residues. Between the trimmed V and J ends, which lost 3 bases and 6 bases, there was a span of 15 bases.

This clone was seen only a few times. One end of the junction varies from germline; a read error may be responsible. V gene TRBV12-3 or TRBV12-4 combines with J gene TRBJ2-1, with a possible D match to TRBD2 (7 bases). This CDR3 spans 12 amino acids. The CDR3 here is CASSFRGATGIF. The CDR3 DNA sequence: TGTGCCAGCAGTTTCCGGGGGGCGACGGGAATCTTC.

The rearrangement uses TRBV21-1 and TRBJ2-7; the D call in the table, TRBD2, was not verified against the DNA. TRBV21-1 is annotated as a pseudogene. This CDR3 has 14 amino acids. CDR3 nucleotides: TGTGCCAGACACCTTAATATACGGGAGCGCGAGCAGTACGTC. Translating it yields CARHLNIREREQYV.

The chain is built from TRBV6-5 and TRBJ1-1; possibly TRBD1 for D (6 bases). From germline, CDR1 is MNHEY and CDR2 SVGAGI. This CDR3 has 15 amino acids. V was clipped by 2 bases and J by 0 bases, with 10 bases between them. CDR3 bases: TGTGCCAGCAGTTACCGACAGGCAATGAACACTGAAGCTTTCTTT. Protein sequence: CASSYRQAMNTEAFF.

V usage is TRBV11-2 and J usage is TRBJ1-1; no firm D call. The V end lost 5 bases, the J end lost 6 bases, and 10 bases lay between the germline ends. This CDR3 comprises 12 residues. The V gene's germline CDR1 is SGHAT and CDR2 FQNNGV. In DNA form, the CDR3 reads TGTGCCAGCAGCCGCGCCTCGGCTGAAGCTTTCTTT. Residues: CASSRASAEAFF.

The rearrangement links TRBV2 to TRBJ2-7; D may be TRBD2 (5 bases). Germline CDR1 is SNHLY and CDR2 is FYNNEI. This CDR3 region has 14 residues. V dropped 6 bases and J dropped 3 bases, with 15 bases sitting between them. The CDR3 DNA reads TGTGCCAGCAGGCCCGGACTGGAAAACTACGAGCAGTACTTC. Translated: CASRPGLENYEQYF.

The chain recombines TRBV15 with TRBJ2-3, with 9 bases fitting TRBD2. The ends lost 8 bases at V and 3 bases at J; junction bases unmatched: 6. The CDR3 totals 14 residues. CDR1 and CDR2 (germline): LNHNV, YYDKDF (reference sequence). CDR3: CATGKRGATDTQYF. CDR3 sequence (DNA): TGTGCCACCGGTAAGCGGGGGGCGACAGATACGCAGTATTTT.

V and J are TRBV12-3 or TRBV12-4 and TRBJ1-2, with 7 bases fitting TRBD1. The CDR3 runs to 12 residues. Germline trimming cut 8 bases from V and 5 bases from J; bases unmatched to any gene: 5. In DNA, the CDR3 is TGTGCCAGCCGTGGGACAGATTATGGCTACACCTTC. Translating gives CASRGTDYGYTF.

The chain recombines TRBV5-6 with TRBJ1-2; 7 bases map to TRBD1. The CDR3 is 15 residues long. After removal of 4 bases from V and 0 bases from J, the junction contained 6 bases not matched to a gene. The germline CDR1 and CDR2 sequences are SGHDT and YYEEEE. The CDR3 nucleotides are TGTGCCAGCAGCGAAGGACAGGCTCCTAACTATGGCTACACCTTC. Residues: CASSEGQAPNYGYTF. The variable domain in full, with the rest retrieved from reference TRBV5-6 and TRBJ1-2, is DAGVTQSPTHLIKTRGQQVTLRCSPKSGHDTVSWYQQALGQGPQFIFQYYEEEERQRGNFPDRFSGHQFPNYSSELNVNALLLGDSALYLCASSEGQAPNYGYTFGSGTRLTVV.

J is TRBJ1-2 and V is TRBV7-2, with 7 bases identical to TRBD1. The CDR3 is made up of 14 amino acids. Trimming removed 3 bases from V and 2 bases from J; junction bases left unmatched: 3. Germline lookup yields CDR1 SGHTA and CDR2 FQGNSA. The CDR3 sequence: CASSFTGDNYGYTF. The CDR3 DNA reads as TGTGCCAGCAGCTTTACAGGGGACAACTATGGCTACACCTTC.

J is TRBJ2-5 and V is TRBV7-6; 12 nucleotides agree with TRBD2. Germline V lookup: CDR1 SGHVS, CDR2 FNYEAQ. Germline trimming cut 5 bases from V and 3 bases from J; bases unmatched to any gene: 4. The length of the CDR3 is 15 residues. The CDR3 is CASSRRLAGEETQYF. The DNA of the CDR3 is TGTGCCAGCAGCCGCAGACTAGCGGGGGAAGAGACCCAGTACTTC.

The chain couples TRBV30 to TRBJ1-1; no reliable D call. This CDR3 is built from 14 residues. CDR1 and CDR2 (germline): GTSNPN, SVGIG (reference sequence). CDR3 in DNA: TGTGCGGCCGGGAGGGAGTCGATGAACACTGAAGCTTTCTTT. It yields the protein CAAGRESMNTEAFF.

The chain uses TRBV5-5 and TRBJ1-2; 7 nucleotides line up with TRBD1. This CDR3 spans 16 amino acids. Germline CDR1 reads SGHKS; CDR2 reads YYEKEE (reference sequence). V lost 0 bases to trimming and J lost 2 bases; unmatched junction nucleotides: 7. The CDR3 coding sequence is TGTGCCAGCAGCTTGGACTGGACGACAGGGAACTATGGCTACACCTTC. Its translation: CASSLDWTTGNYGYTF.

V gene TRBV19 combines with J gene TRBJ2-1; 13 bases are shared with TRBD2. V lost 6 bases to trimming and J lost 16 bases; unmatched junction nucleotides: 12. CDR3 length equals 14 residues. Germline V gene lookup returns CDR1 LNHDA and CDR2 SQIVND (reference sequence). The CDR3 sequence is CASSPGTSGISPFF. CDR3 in DNA: TGTGCCAGTAGCCCTGGGACTAGCGGGATCTCTCCATTCTTC.

J is TRBJ2-1 and V is TRBV15; D perhaps matches TRBD2 (5 bases). Trimming left V 2 bases short and J 0 bases short, with 8 bases between. This CDR3 region has 15 residues. The germline V gene encodes CDR1 LNHNV and CDR2 YYDKDF (reference sequence). The DNA of the CDR3 is TGTGCCACCAGCAGAAGGGAGAACTCCTACAATGAGCAGTTCTTC. Protein product: CATSRRENSYNEQFF. The variable domain in full, with the rest retrieved from reference TRBV15 and TRBJ2-1, is DAMVIQNPRYQVTQFGKPVTLSCSQTLNHNVMYWYQQKSSQAPKLLFHYYDKDFNNEADTPDNFQSRRPNTSFCFLDIRSPGLGDTAMYLCATSRRENSYNEQFFGPGTRLTVL.

This chain joins TRBV6-2 or TRBV6-3 and TRBJ2-1, with TRBD1 matching over 11 bases. This CDR3 has 15 amino acids. The trim removed 3 bases at V and 8 bases at J, leaving 6 bases unmatched. The germline CDR1 and CDR2 sequences are MNHEY and SVGEGT. The CDR3 sequence is CASSYLGQGVDEQFF. The CDR3 coding sequence is TGTGCCAGCAGTTATCTGGGACAGGGGGTCGATGAGCAGTTCTTC.

This CDR3 is CASSLKILAGKYTDTQYF. The CDR3 bases are TGTGCCAGCAGCCTTAAAATACTAGCGGGAAAATACACAGATACGCAGTATTTT. The chain combines TRBV14 with TRBJ2-3; 10 bases line up with TRBD2. CDR3 length: 18 residues. With 4 bases clipped from V and 2 bases from J, the junction kept 12 bases outside the gene matches. The germline V gene has CDR1 SGHDN and CDR2 FVKESK.

The chain is built from TRBV9 and TRBJ1-2; a weak D match, TRBD1 (5 bases). The germline V gene encodes CDR1 SGDLS and CDR2 YYNGEE. CDR3 size: 14 residues. Trimming cost V 0 bases and J 4 bases, with 10 bases left between them. The CDR3, as DNA: TGTGCCAGCAGCGTAGATCAGGGTCTCTATGGCTACACCTTC. The encoded protein is CASSVDQGLYGYTF.

The rearrangement links TRBV2 to TRBJ1-6, with D perhaps matching TRBD1 (5 bases). Deletions cut 5 bases from V and 10 bases from J, with 12 bases between. The germline gives CDR1 SNHLY, CDR2 FYNNEI. The CDR3 has 13 amino acids. As DNA, the CDR3 is TGTGCCAGCAGTAGTCTTCGGGACTCACCCCTCCACTTT. This encodes CASSSLRDSPLHF.

CDR3 residues: CSVVDGAVAKNIQYF. The DNA of the CDR3 is TGCAGCGTTGTGGATGGAGCAGTAGCCAAAAACATTCAGTACTTC. The chain uses TRBV29-1 and TRBJ2-4, with D unresolved. The CDR3 loop spans 15 amino acids. Germline loops: CDR1 SQVTM, CDR2 ANQGSEA. V was trimmed by 4 bases and J by 0 bases, leaving 13 bases between them.

The table lists this clone with a count of one. The CDR3, as DNA: TGTGCCACCAGTGATGGGGGGGCAGATACGCAGTATTTT. Its protein is CATSDGGADTQYF. This rearrangement joins TRBV24-1 to TRBJ2-3; 7 bases are a match to TRBD2. Per germline, CDR1 KGHDR and CDR2 SFDVKD. The CDR3 consists of 13 residues. V gave up 3 bases and J gave up 4 bases; unmatched junction bases: 0.

This rearrangement joins TRBV6-5 to TRBJ2-3; D unclear. The V gene lost 4 bases and the J gene lost 2 bases, with 10 bases spanning the gap. The germline V gene has CDR1 MNHEY and CDR2 SVGAGI. The CDR3 loop spans 14 amino acids. The CDR3, as DNA: TGTGCCAGCAGTTCTCTCCCCGCCACAGATACGCAGTATTTT. It yields the protein CASSSLPATDTQYF.

This chain's CDR3 is CASTQNLDTGELFF. CDR3 bases: TGTGCCAGCACCCAAAACCTGGACACCGGGGAGCTGTTTTTT. The chain joins TRBV7-2 to TRBJ2-2; D ambiguous. V gave up 7 bases and J gave up 3 bases, with 12 bases separating them. The germline V gene has CDR1 SGHTA and CDR2 FQGNSA. The CDR3 covers 14 residues.

V and J are TRBV19 and TRBJ1-5; the D gene is possibly TRBD1 (5 bases). The V gene lost 8 bases and the J gene lost 3 bases, with 14 bases spanning the gap. The CDR3 consists of 14 residues. Germline CDR1 is LNHDA and CDR2 is SQIVND (reference sequence). CDR3 coding DNA: TGTGCCAGTTGCTTGGGAGGGGACAATCAGCCCCAGCATTTT. It is translated as CASCLGGDNQPQHF.

Here the CDR3 DNA reads TGTGCCAGCCGCTCCATTGGCGCGGTCCAAGAGACCCAGTACTTC. Its protein is CASRSIGAVQETQYF. The chain couples TRBV2 to TRBJ2-5, with unresolved D. The V end was cut by 8 bases, the J end by 1 base, with 17 bases between. The CDR3 loop spans 15 amino acids. CDR1 is SNHLY and CDR2 is FYNNEI in the germline V gene.

V gene TRBV7-9 combines with J gene TRBJ2-3; 12 bases line up with TRBD2. Trimming took 1 base from V and 4 from J; bases not matched to a gene: 3. Germline values: CDR1 SEHNR, CDR2 FQNEAQ (reference sequence). This CDR3 region has 16 residues. CDR3 coding DNA: TGTGCCAGCAGCTTAGGGACTAGCGGGGTCTCAGATACGCAGTATTTT. It codes for CASSLGTSGVSDTQYF.

The chain combines TRBV19 with TRBJ1-3; 7 bases map to TRBD1. Losses at the gene ends were 3 bases for V and 0 bases for J; bases not matched to a gene: 8. The CDR3 extends over 17 amino acids. Germline CDR1 is LNHDA and CDR2 is SQIVND (reference sequence). CDR3 DNA: TGTGCCAGTAGTATCTTGACAGGGCCATTCTCTGGAAACACCATATATTTT. Translation: CASSILTGPFSGNTIYF.

This chain joins TRBV2 and TRBJ1-4; 9 positions match TRBD1. CDR3 length: 12 amino acids. The J segment lost 11 bases and the V segment lost 11 bases, leaving 9 bases of the junction unmatched. The germline CDR1 and CDR2 sequences are SNHLY and FYNNEI. The CDR3 protein is CAGTGNFLKLFF. CDR3 DNA sequence: TGTGCCGGGACAGGGAATTTTTTGAAACTGTTTTTT. The full variable domain, in which reference TRBV2 and TRBJ1-4 provide the parts outside the CDR3, is EPEVTQTPSHQVTQMGQEVILRCVPISNHLYFYWYRQILGQKVEFLVSFYNNEISEKSEIFDDQFSVERPDGSNFTLKIRSTKLEDSAMYFCAGTGNFLKLFFGSGTQLSVL.

The rearrangement uses TRBV11-2 and TRBJ1-2; D is unresolved. CDR3 size: 18 residues. V was clipped by 8 bases and J by 3 bases, with 28 bases between them. Germline V gene data show CDR1 as SGHAT and CDR2 as FQNNGV. The CDR3 loop is CASAGLRKGSLGDYGYTF. CDR3 DNA: TGTGCCAGCGCCGGGCTAAGGAAGGGTTCGTTGGGTGACTATGGCTACACCTTC.

J is TRBJ2-3 and V is TRBV7-9; 8 bases fit TRBD2. This CDR3 has 16 residues. Unmatched junction bases numbered 9, after V lost 5 bases and J lost 2 bases. CDR1 is SEHNR and CDR2 is FQNEAQ in the germline V gene (reference sequence). DNA for the CDR3: TGTGCCAGCAGCACCCGACCGGGACTAGACACAGATACGCAGTATTTT. Translation: CASSTRPGLDTDTQYF.